The clone carrying this TCR beta chain came up many times. The sample is drawn from a study of T-cell reconstitution after alpha-beta-depleted transplantation in children. For TCRbeta, the library was prepared with unique molecular identifiers. TCRdb processed the PCR reads anew with MiXCR; each CDR3 protein has one entry. The data contain hundreds of thousands of distinct CDR3 sequences, more than 10% of them seen just once; the ten biggest clones take up roughly 2.6%. Trimming pared 0 bases from V and 5 bases from J, leaving 17 bases between. Germline assignment: CDR1 LGHNA and CDR2 YSLEER. The CDR3 sequence is 16 residues long.

This TCR came from a human donor who donated a stem cell graft to a child with acute lymphoblastic leukemia. The sample here was PBMCs from the stem cell graft donor, taken from the stem cell graft. The chain couples TRBV4-3 to TRBJ2-7; maybe TRBD2 (7 bases). The CDR3: CASSQDVGGLWDEQYF. CDR3 sequence (DNA): TGCGCCAGCAGCCAAGATGTAGGGGGACTATGGGACGAGCAGTACTTC.